A selection of T cell receptor beta chains follows, all from one sample in a study of blood T cell repertoires in COVID-19. The table came from immunoSEQ multiplex PCR; TCRdb's copy has only in-frame clones and leaves some out. The table shows tens of thousands of clones, with 83% occurring only once. The sample comprised peripheral blood. These receptors all stem from a man aged 50 to 60 with COVID-19, enrolled during active disease. Each CDR3 is given without its conserved first and last residue. The D gene is left open where the match is weak.

v_gene	d_gene	j_gene	CDR3aa
TRBV30	.	TRBJ2-1	AWTLTRDEQF
TRBV9	TRBD2	TRBJ2-1	ASSVVAGDLI
TRBV19	TRBD1	TRBJ1-5	ASRRTGQKNQPQH
TRBV1	.	TRBJ2-3	TSSQEHSPAGDTQY
TRBV4-3	TRBD1	TRBJ1-1	ASSQHGGVGQSTEAF
TRBV18	TRBD1	TRBJ1-5	ASSPEIGTGGFQPQH
TRBV21-1	.	TRBJ2-4	ASSNQERDIQY
TRBV18	.	TRBJ2-1	ASSPGQGYNEQF
TRBV28	.	TRBJ2-7	ASSPDLRLYEQY
TRBV30	TRBD1	TRBJ1-5	AWSGTGGGQPQH
TRBV3-1/TRBV3-2	.	TRBJ1-2	ASSLRPREDFYGYT
TRBV7-3	TRBD2	TRBJ2-2	ASSLGTSGLGGELF
TRBV3-1/TRBV3-2	TRBD2	TRBJ2-7	ASSQDGPALAASSYEQY
TRBV11-2	TRBD2	TRBJ2-7	ASSLDGTSGRIYEQY
TRBV6-1	.	TRBJ2-7	ASSEVGSYYEQY
TRBV4-3	TRBD1	TRBJ1-6	ASSQVIGTGASPLH
TRBV24-1	TRBD2	TRBJ2-1	ATSDFRAGGPWNEQF
TRBV6-5	.	TRBJ2-7	ASSYSASLSYEQY
TRBV6-1	TRBD2	TRBJ2-7	ASSEAPGTSDEQY
TRBV5-1	TRBD2	TRBJ2-1	ASSSSGGSGNEQF
TRBV19	.	TRBJ2-2	ASTYDHGGTTGELF
TRBV29-1	.	TRBJ2-1	SVIDSNNEQF
TRBV6-4	.	TRBJ2-3	ASSVSGEGTDTQY
TRBV6-1	.	TRBJ2-3	ASSEGQGSTDTQY
TRBV21-1	.	TRBJ2-7	ASIRDRGLYEQY
TRBV5-5	TRBD2	TRBJ2-1	ASSLGLAGVHNEQF
TRBV7-9	TRBD1	TRBJ2-7	ASSAYRDRAYEQY
TRBV13	TRBD1	TRBJ2-5	ASSRMDRVETQY
TRBV7-6	.	TRBJ2-7	ASSPDQTSSYEQY
TRBV28	.	TRBJ2-7	ASSPGESSGFYEQY
TRBV19	TRBD1	TRBJ1-5	ASSFRGRGQPQH
TRBV7-8	.	TRBJ1-5	AAEGSRDQPQH
TRBV5-1	TRBD2	TRBJ2-7	ASSLWPGGGYEQY
TRBV29-1	TRBD1	TRBJ1-4	SVTGTGLEKLF
TRBV24-1	.	TRBJ2-6	ATSDQRTGSSGANVLT
TRBV10-2	TRBD2	TRBJ2-3	ASSPKGTRLTDTQY
TRBV28	TRBD1	TRBJ1-6	ASSAGDRGNSPLH
TRBV5-5	TRBD2	TRBJ2-1	ASSGASGRGNEQF
TRBV2	TRBD1	TRBJ2-7	ASSGTGTGIGEQY
TRBV6-5	TRBD2	TRBJ2-1	ASSGTSGSGEQF
TRBV6-4	TRBD2	TRBJ2-1	ASSELAGVGNEQF
TRBV5-6	TRBD1	TRBJ1-1	ASSQLTGANEAF
TRBV14	TRBD1	TRBJ2-5	ASSQVPQGRETQY
TRBV7-9	.	TRBJ2-5	ASSPTRPGETQY
TRBV7-3	TRBD1	TRBJ2-1	ASSLGTANEQF
TRBV30	TRBD1	TRBJ2-2	AWSIRTGVISGELF
TRBV6-6	.	TRBJ1-5	ASSYPGDQH
TRBV3-1/TRBV3-2	TRBD2	TRBJ2-3	ASSQGGIAGWADTQY
TRBV2	TRBD2	TRBJ2-5	ASSVGLAGEGGETQY
TRBV30	.	TRBJ1-5	AWSAARDAYQPQH
TRBV5-1	TRBD2	TRBJ2-4	ASSGGLAAKNIQY